The 3 T cell receptor beta chains given below trace back to one sample, sequenced in a study of shared clonotypes between healthy human individuals. Sequencing used immunoSEQ multiplex PCR; TCRdb keeps in-frame clones, though not all of them. Of some 2.1 million clones in the sample, 85% to 95% are singletons; the top ten hold 0.1% to 0.15%. The sequenced sample was naive CD4+ T cells sorted from blood. The sample's subset: CD45RA+ positively selected. Receptors originate from a man aged 18 to 29 in good health.

The rearrangement joins TRBV6-1 to TRBJ2-2; 8 nucleotides line up with TRBD2. CDR1 and CDR2 from the germline V gene are MNHNS and SASEGT. This CDR3 region has 16 residues. Trimming took 2 bases from V and 2 from J; bases not matched to a gene: 4. The CDR3, as DNA: TGTGCCAGCAGTGAACGCGGGAGGCCCAACACCGGGGAGCTGTTTTTT. Protein sequence: CASSERGRPNTGELFF.

This rearrangement joins TRBV12-5 to TRBJ2-3, with D possibly matching TRBD1 (6 bases). In germline, CDR1 is LGHNT, CDR2 FRNRAP. The CDR3 consists of 13 residues. The V end was cut by 5 bases, the J end by 5 bases, with 11 bases between. The CDR3 DNA reads as TGTGCTAGTGGTCCCTCAGGGGTAGATACGCAGTATTTT. Residues: CASGPSGVDTQYF.

This sequence joins TRBV11-1 and TRBJ2-7; D might be TRBD1 (6 bases). Trimming took 3 bases from V and 6 from J, leaving 12 bases between them. Germline assignment: CDR1 SGHAT and CDR2 FQDESV (reference sequence). This CDR3 region has 13 residues. Here the CDR3 reads CASSFLTGTEQYF. The DNA of the CDR3 is TGTGCCAGCAGCTTCCTCACAGGGACCGAGCAGTACTTC.